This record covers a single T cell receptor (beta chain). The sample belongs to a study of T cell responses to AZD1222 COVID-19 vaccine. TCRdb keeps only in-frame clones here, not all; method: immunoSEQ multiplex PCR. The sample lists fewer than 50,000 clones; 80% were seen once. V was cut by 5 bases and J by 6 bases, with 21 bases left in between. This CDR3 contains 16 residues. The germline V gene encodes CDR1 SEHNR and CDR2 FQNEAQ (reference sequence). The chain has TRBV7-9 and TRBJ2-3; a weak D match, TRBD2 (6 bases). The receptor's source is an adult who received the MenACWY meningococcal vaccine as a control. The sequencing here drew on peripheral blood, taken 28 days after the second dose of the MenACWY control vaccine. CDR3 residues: CASSPLGGAAGDTQYF. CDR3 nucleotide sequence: TGTGCCAGCAGCCCTCTTGGAGGGGCCGCCGGGGATACGCAGTATTTT.